This entry lists 8 T cell receptor beta chains sequenced from one sample in a study of T-cell reconstitution after alpha-beta-depleted transplantation in children (dated by TCRdb to 2016 to 2018). Library creation used PCR. For sequencing, an Illumina HiSeq 2500 was employed. Molecular barcoding was employed in the preparation of TCR libraries, with unique molecular identifiers being used to normalize TCRbeta repertoire quantification. The public reads were reanalyzed by TCRdb: fastp trimming at Q25, MiXCR alignment, in-frame beta chains only. Merged by CDR3 protein, the rows form single entries marked with the most common genes and DNA. Present in this sample are approximately 400,000 distinct CDR3 sequences, roughly 10% of which were seen just once. The top ten clones comprise about 5% of the sample. Here the sequenced sample was PBMCs from the stem cell graft donor, taken from the stem cell graft. The receptor set was obtained from a human donor who donated a stem cell graft to a child with acute myeloid leukemia.

This chain joins TRBV6-1 and TRBJ2-6, with D unclear. Germline V gene lookup returns CDR1 MNHNS and CDR2 SASEGT. Trimming shortened V by 10 bases and J by 0 bases, and 7 bases separated the two germline ends. The CDR3 has 13 amino acids. CDR3 amino acids: CATVTSGANVLTF. In DNA, the CDR3 is TGTGCCACCGTCACCTCTGGGGCCAACGTCCTGACTTTC.

This sequence joins TRBV11-2 and TRBJ2-7; 7 bases are shared with TRBD1. Per the germline V gene, CDR1 is SGHAT and CDR2 is FQNNGV. The CDR3 extends over 14 amino acids. V shed 7 bases and J 0 bases; nucleotides not matched to a gene: 6. CDR3 in amino acids: CASMRTGSSYEQYF. DNA for the CDR3: TGTGCCAGCATGAGGACAGGTTCCTCCTACGAGCAGTACTTC. Together with reference TRBV11-2 and TRBJ2-7, the CDR3 gives the full variable domain: EAGVAQSPRYKIIEKRQSVAFWCNPISGHATLYWYQQILGQGPKLLIQFQNNGVVDDSQLPKDRFSAERLKGVDSTLKIQPAKLEDSAVYLCASMRTGSSYEQYFGPGTRLTVT.

The chain combines TRBV19 with TRBJ2-7, with D tentatively TRBD2 (6 bases). With 6 bases removed from V and 1 base from J, the gap between germline ends came to 13 bases. Germline loops: CDR1 LNHDA, CDR2 SQIVND (reference sequence). The CDR3 spans 14 residues. CDR3: CASRRTGTSYEQYV. CDR3 bases: TGTGCCAGTAGGCGGACGGGGACTTCCTACGAGCAGTACGTC.

The chain is built from TRBV7-9 and TRBJ2-1; 8 bases map to TRBD1. Per the germline V gene, CDR1 is SEHNR and CDR2 is FQNEAQ (reference sequence). The J segment lost 2 bases and the V segment lost 5 bases, leaving 11 bases of the junction unmatched. The CDR3 sequence is 17 residues long. CDR3 sequence: CASSKGAGTGPYNEQFF. The CDR3 DNA follows: TGTGCCAGCAGCAAAGGTGCCGGGACAGGCCCCTACAATGAGCAGTTCTTC.

This chain joins TRBV15 and TRBJ1-1, with 7 bases fitting TRBD1. Per the germline V gene, CDR1 is LNHNV and CDR2 is YYDKDF (reference sequence). After removal of 7 bases from V and 6 bases from J, the junction contained 17 bases not matched to a gene. CDR3 length equals 16 residues. CDR3 in amino acids: CATKRKGRGELAEAFF. CDR3 DNA sequence: TGTGCCACCAAGAGGAAGGGCAGGGGGGAATTGGCTGAAGCTTTCTTT.

The chain links TRBV9 to TRBJ2-4; D is perhaps TRBD2 (6 bases). V lost 3 bases and J 8 bases, leaving 12 bases between the germline ends. The CDR3 totals 13 residues. Germline assignment: CDR1 SGDLS and CDR2 YYNGEE. CDR3 protein: CASSGDSGDIQYF. The CDR3 nucleotides are TGTGCCAGCAGCGGGGACTCCGGGGACATTCAGTACTTC.

V gene TRBV30 combines with J gene TRBJ1-6; weak D call: TRBD1 (6 bases). V lost 0 bases and J lost 7, with 10 bases in between. In germline, CDR1 is GTSNPN, CDR2 SVGIG (reference sequence). The CDR3 length is 14 residues. CDR3 amino acids: CAWSVGQPNSPLHF. In DNA form, the CDR3 reads TGTGCCTGGAGTGTAGGACAGCCGAATTCACCCCTCCACTTT.

Ten or more counts support this clonotype. Germline and junction disagree at one end, which may indicate a read error. The V gene is TRBV11-2, the J gene TRBJ1-5; D ambiguous. The CDR3 length is 13 residues. In germline, CDR1 is SGHAT, CDR2 FQNNGV. In DNA, the CDR3 is TGCGCCAGCAGCTTGGACGGGAATCAGCCCCAGCATTTT. Its protein is CASSLDGNQPQHF.